This T cell receptor (beta chain) was profiled in a study of CD4 and CD8 cells across lung adenocarcinoma regions. V was shortened by 2 bases and J by 10 bases, with 12 bases between the two germline ends. The CDR3 consists of 13 residues. Germline CDR1 MNHEY, CDR2 SMNVEV (reference sequence). Via MiXCR, TCRdb re-called the PCR reads, giving one row per CDR3 protein. The sample carries 5,100 or so distinct CDR3 sequences, around 62% recorded once. Localized lung adenocarcinoma, a non-small cell lung cancer, affected the donors. The sequence came from a female donor with lung adenocarcinoma. The CD4 and CD8 labels of this study may be unreliable. This chain links TRBV27 with TRBJ1-5, with D maybe TRBD1 (6 bases). The sample taken for sequencing was CD4+ T cells from the center of a lung tumor. Written as DNA, the CDR3 is TGTGCCAGCAGTTTACAGGGACACCTCCCCCAGCATTTT. It specifies CASSLQGHLPQHF.